This T cell receptor (beta chain) was identified during a study of Siglec-9 on CD8 T cells in melanoma (dated by TCRdb to 2018 to 2020). Notes on the research overall: In this study, researchers looked at how Siglec-9 is expressed on CD8+ T cells and what Siglec-9 does to regulate T cells within the melanoma tumor microenvironment.

Note on this clone: The antigen it recognizes is unknown. The sample holds no much larger clone one base away, and base qualities are not on file.

The library was built by means of the immunoSEQ multiplex PCR assay. Imported from immuneACCESS, the table was reduced by TCRdb to in-frame sequences with V and J called. These copies leave out some clones; in studies compared against another copy, an unresolved V gene accounts for under half, and the cause of the remainder is not known. This sample gives approximately 35,000 clones in total; 84% of them show up just once. Of the sample, more than 1.5% is held by the ten largest clones. CDR1 is given as LNHDA and CDR2 as SQIVND, both from the germline V gene (reference sequence). The CDR3 runs 18 amino acids, cysteine and phenylalanine included. CDR3 DNA only is kept here, 54 bases in frame from base 1. V lost 1 base and J lost 1 base, and the count of bases not matched to a germline gene is 6. The paper as a whole reports these results and caveats: Siglec-9 was reported to mark and regulate an effector memory CD8+ T-cell subset that appeared to accumulate within melanoma tumors.

The clonotype was recovered from a human donor in good health. Input material: Siglec-9- CD8+ T cells sorted from blood. What this sample's cell subset or site label stands for: CD8 T cells lacking Siglec-9. In this chain, TRBV19 is recombined with TRBJ2-1, with 11 bases in between that match TRBD2. The CDR3 protein: CASSIVAGGRGSYNEQFF. The DNA sequence is as follows: TGTGCCAGTAGTATAGTAGCGGGGGGGCGAGGATCCTACAATGAGCAGTTCTTC.